The present entry profiles one T cell receptor (beta chain) with its context. Assay used: immunoSEQ multiplex PCR; TCRdb lists only in-frame clones, some missing. The data hold 130,000 or so clones, with about 80% observed a single time. The data derive from a study of blood T cell repertoires in COVID-19. Study as a whole: PBMCs, B-cell-depleted T cells, or T cells provided the cDNA or gDNA that made up the material.

From germline, CDR1 is SGHTA and CDR2 FQGNSA. Trimming removed 5 bases from V and 5 bases from J, with 15 bases in between. The CDR3 runs to 14 residues. The sequenced sample was peripheral blood. This TCR was sampled from a woman older than 75 with acute or convalescent COVID-19. The genes are TRBV7-2 and TRBJ1-1; maybe TRBD1 (6 bases). In DNA form, the CDR3 reads TGTGCCAGCAGCCCCACCCTACAGGGAACTGAAGCTTTCTTT. Its protein is CASSPTLQGTEAFF.